This TCR beta chain was sequenced in a study of blood T cell repertoires in COVID-19. Study-wide background: Donors in the United States, Italy and Spain gave samples during acute or convalescent COVID-19. From T cells, B-cell-depleted T cells, or PBMCs came the material, which was cDNA or gDNA.

With V trimmed by 5 bases and J by 7 bases, 9 bases remained unmatched. The CDR3 contains 15 residues. Germline CDR1 is SGHVS and CDR2 is FQNEAQ. Per the original data handling: Amplification of reference gene primers was used by the study to estimate nucleated cell counts. The table came from immunoSEQ multiplex PCR; TCRdb's copy has only in-frame clones and leaves some out. For V, J and clone size, that table is used; D and trimming come from the DNA. The sample lists about 130,000 clones; roughly 72% were seen once. The V gene is TRBV7-8, the J gene TRBJ1-5, with 9 positions matching TRBD1. Sequencing used peripheral blood. The sequence was obtained from a human donor in a cohort sampled during active COVID-19. The CDR3 protein is CASSPGQGIWQPQHF. CDR3 nucleotide sequence: TGTGCCAGCAGCCCTGGACAGGGGATTTGGCAGCCCCAGCATTTT. The complete variable domain, with remaining parts taken from reference TRBV7-8 and TRBJ1-5, reads GAGVSQSPRYKVAKRGQDVALRCDPISGHVSLFWYQQALGQGPEFLTYFQNEAQLDKSGLPSDRFFAERPEGSVSTLKIQRTQQEDSAVYLCASSPGQGIWQPQHFGDGTRLSIL.